This T cell receptor beta chain was captured in a study of cytomegalovirus exposure and HLA in healthy donors. The germline V gene encodes CDR1 KGHSH and CDR2 LQKENI. The CDR3 has 17 amino acids. V lost 5 bases to trimming and J lost 1 base; unmatched junction nucleotides: 7. The PCR used 60 Vbeta and 13 Jbeta primers. TCRdb keeps only in-frame clones here, not all; method: immunoSEQ multiplex PCR. The profile covers around 200,000 clones, with around 79% appearing a single time and 1.6% taken by the ten largest. The J gene is TRBJ2-3, the V gene TRBV18, with TRBD1 matching 12 bases. The specimen was PBMCs. The receptor's source is a woman under 30 in good health and CMV-seronegative. CDR3 DNA sequence: TGTGCCAGCTCAGCCACCGGGACAGGGGGCGGCACAGATACGCAGTATTTT. Residues: CASSATGTGGGTDTQYF.